This T cell receptor beta chain came from a study of cytomegalovirus exposure and HLA in healthy donors. Per the germline V gene, CDR1 is LNHNV and CDR2 is YYDKDF (reference sequence). The length of the CDR3 is 15 residues. V lost 0 bases and J 4 bases, leaving 11 bases between the germline ends. With 60 Vbeta and 13 Jbeta primers, the PCR was carried out. Assay: immunoSEQ multiplex PCR; the TCRdb copy retains only in-frame clones and omits some. The sample yields about 160,000 clones, 70% to 90% seen once. The sample consisted of PBMCs. This receptor was identified in a man younger than 35 in good health and CMV-seropositive. The rearrangement uses TRBV15 and TRBJ2-3, with D tentatively TRBD1 (6 bases). CDR3 bases: TGTGCCACCAGCAGAGATAGGGGGTCCCCAGATACGCAGTATTTT. Amino acids: CATSRDRGSPDTQYF.